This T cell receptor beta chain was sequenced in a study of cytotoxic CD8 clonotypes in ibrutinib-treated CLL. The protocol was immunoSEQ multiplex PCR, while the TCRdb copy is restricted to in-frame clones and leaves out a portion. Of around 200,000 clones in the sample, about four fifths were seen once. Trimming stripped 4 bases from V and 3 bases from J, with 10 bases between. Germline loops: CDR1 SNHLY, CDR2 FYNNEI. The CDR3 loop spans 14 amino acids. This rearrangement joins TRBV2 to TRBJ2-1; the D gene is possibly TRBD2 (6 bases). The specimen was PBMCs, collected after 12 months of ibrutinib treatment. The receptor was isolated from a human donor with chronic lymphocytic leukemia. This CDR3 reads CASSAASVYNEQFF. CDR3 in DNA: TGTGCCAGCAGTGCGGCTAGCGTCTACAATGAGCAGTTCTTC.